What follows is one TCR beta chain and its context. What it binds is unknown. These data are taken from a study of cytomegalovirus exposure and HLA in healthy donors. Study-wide findings and caveats: Roughly uniform sequencing depth across donors was assumed, possibly incorrectly.

PCR employed 60 Vbeta and 13 Jbeta primers. Profiled with immunoSEQ multiplex PCR; TCRdb holds only in-frame clones, not every one. The sample includes some 150,000 clones, over 60% seen only once; the top ten take roughly 4.9%. The CDR3 totals 17 residues. From germline, CDR1 is MDHEN and CDR2 SYDVKM. V was clipped by 1 base and J by 1 base, with 16 bases between them. The receptor's source is a woman aged 45 to 65 in good health and CMV-seronegative. The V and J genes are TRBV28 and TRBJ1-2; D perhaps matches TRBD1 (5 bases). The sample consisted of PBMCs. DNA of the CDR3: TGTGCCAGCAGTTTATATGGGGGACTACTCCTTAACTATGGCTACACCTTC. Amino acids: CASSLYGGLLLNYGYTF.